Below, one T cell receptor (beta chain) is given with its context. Use of 60 Vbeta and 13 Jbeta primers characterized the PCR. TCRdb's copy holds only in-frame clones and misses some; the assay was immunoSEQ multiplex PCR. This sample has about 65,000 clones, with around 73% found just once. This CDR3 has 12 amino acids. Germline values: CDR1 WSHSY, CDR2 SAAADI. V lost 6 bases to trimming and J lost 4 bases, with 8 bases between them. These data originate in a study of cytomegalovirus exposure and HLA in healthy donors. The donors gave bone marrow, and they were healthy. The source of this sequence is a girl aged 10-17 years in good health and CMV-seropositive. V gene TRBV10-2 combines with J gene TRBJ2-3; D is unresolved. Sequenced material: PBMCs. This CDR3 reads CASSVVADTQYF. In DNA, the CDR3 is TGCGCCAGCAGCGTAGTGGCAGATACGCAGTATTTT.